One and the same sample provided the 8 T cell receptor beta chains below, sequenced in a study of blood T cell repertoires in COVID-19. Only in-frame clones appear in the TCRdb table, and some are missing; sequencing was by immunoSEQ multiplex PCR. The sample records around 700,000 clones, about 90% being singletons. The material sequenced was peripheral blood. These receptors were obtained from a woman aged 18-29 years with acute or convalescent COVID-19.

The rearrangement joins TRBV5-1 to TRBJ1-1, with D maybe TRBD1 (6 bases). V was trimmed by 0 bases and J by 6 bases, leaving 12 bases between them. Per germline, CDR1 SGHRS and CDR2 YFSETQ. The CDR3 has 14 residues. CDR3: CASSLDRESAEAFF. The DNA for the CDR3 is TGCGCCAGCAGCTTGGACAGGGAGAGCGCTGAAGCTTTCTTT.

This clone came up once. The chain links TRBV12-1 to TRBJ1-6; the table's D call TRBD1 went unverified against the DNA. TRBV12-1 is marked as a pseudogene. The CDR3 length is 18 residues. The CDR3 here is CASSSPGQVRSYNSPLHF. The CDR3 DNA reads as TGTGCCAGCAGCTCACCGGGACAAGTCCGGTCCTATAATTCACCCCTCCACTTT.

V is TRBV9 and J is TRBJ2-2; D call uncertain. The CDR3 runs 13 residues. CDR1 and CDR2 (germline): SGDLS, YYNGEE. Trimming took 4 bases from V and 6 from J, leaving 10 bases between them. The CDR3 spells CASSLHSPGELFF. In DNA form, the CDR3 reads TGTGCCAGCAGCCTCCACTCCCCCGGGGAGCTGTTTTTT.

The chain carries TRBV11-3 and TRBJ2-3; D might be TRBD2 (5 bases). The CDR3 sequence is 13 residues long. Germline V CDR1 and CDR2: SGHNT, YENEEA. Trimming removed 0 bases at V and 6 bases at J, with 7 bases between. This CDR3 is CASSLEWEDTQYF. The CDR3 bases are TGTGCCAGCAGCTTAGAATGGGAGGATACGCAGTATTTT.

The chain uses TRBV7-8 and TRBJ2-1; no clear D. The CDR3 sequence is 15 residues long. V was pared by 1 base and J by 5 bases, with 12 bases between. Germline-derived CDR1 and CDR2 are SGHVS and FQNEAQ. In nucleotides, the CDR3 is TGTGCCAGCAGCTTAGATCATCGCAACAACAATGAGCAGTTCTTC. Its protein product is CASSLDHRNNNEQFF. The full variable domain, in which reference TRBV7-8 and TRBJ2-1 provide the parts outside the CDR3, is GAGVSQSPRYKVAKRGQDVALRCDPISGHVSLFWYQQALGQGPEFLTYFQNEAQLDKSGLPSDRFFAERPEGSVSTLKIQRTQQEDSAVYLCASSLDHRNNNEQFFGPGTRLTVL.

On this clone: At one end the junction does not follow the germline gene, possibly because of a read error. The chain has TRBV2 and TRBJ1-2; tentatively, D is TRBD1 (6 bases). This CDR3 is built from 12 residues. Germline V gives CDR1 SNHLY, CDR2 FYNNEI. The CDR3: CAGRTDLEGYTF. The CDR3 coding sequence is TGTGCCGGCAGGACAGACCTCGAAGGCTACACCTTC.

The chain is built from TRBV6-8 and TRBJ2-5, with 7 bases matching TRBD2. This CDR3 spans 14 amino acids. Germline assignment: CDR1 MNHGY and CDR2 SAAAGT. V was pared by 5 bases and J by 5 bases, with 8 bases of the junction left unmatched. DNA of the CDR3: TGTGCCAGCAGTCGCCAAGGACTAGGGGAGACCCAGTACTTC. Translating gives CASSRQGLGETQYF.

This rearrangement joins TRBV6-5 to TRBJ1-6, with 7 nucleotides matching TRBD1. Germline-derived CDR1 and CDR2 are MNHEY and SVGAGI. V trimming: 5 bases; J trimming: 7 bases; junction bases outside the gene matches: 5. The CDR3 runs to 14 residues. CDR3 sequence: CASSTQGFNSPLHF. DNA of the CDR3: TGTGCCAGCAGTACACAGGGGTTCAATTCACCCCTCCACTTT.